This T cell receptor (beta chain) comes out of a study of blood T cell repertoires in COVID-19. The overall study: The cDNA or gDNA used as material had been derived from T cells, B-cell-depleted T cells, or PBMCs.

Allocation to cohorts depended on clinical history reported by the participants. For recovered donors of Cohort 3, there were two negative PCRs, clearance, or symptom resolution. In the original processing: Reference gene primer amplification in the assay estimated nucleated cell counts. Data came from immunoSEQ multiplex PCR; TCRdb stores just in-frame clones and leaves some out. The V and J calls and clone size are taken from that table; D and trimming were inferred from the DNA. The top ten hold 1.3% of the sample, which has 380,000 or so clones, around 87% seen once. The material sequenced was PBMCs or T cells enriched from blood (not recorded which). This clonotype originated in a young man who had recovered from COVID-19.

CDR3 region: CASSWSEMNTEAFF. The CDR3 nucleotides read TGTGCCAGCAGCTGGAGTGAGATGAACACTGAAGCTTTCTTT. V and J are TRBV2 and TRBJ1-1; D gene uncertain. In germline, CDR1 is SNHLY, CDR2 FYNNEI. The CDR3 runs 14 residues. V gave up 6 bases and J gave up 0 bases, with 11 bases separating them.